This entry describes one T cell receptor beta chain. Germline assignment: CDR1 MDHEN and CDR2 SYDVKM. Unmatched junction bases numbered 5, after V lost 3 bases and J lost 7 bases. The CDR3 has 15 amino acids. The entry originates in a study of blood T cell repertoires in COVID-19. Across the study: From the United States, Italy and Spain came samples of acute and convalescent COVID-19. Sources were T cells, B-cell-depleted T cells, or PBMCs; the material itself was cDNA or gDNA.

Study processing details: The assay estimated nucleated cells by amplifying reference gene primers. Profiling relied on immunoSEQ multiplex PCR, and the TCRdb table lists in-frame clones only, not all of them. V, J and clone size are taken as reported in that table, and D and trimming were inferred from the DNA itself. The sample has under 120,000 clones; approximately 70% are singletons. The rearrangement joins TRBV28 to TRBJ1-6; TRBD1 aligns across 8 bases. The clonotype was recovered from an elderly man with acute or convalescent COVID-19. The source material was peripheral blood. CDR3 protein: CASSLAQGANSPLHF. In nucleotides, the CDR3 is TGTGCCAGCAGTTTGGCCCAGGGGGCGAATTCACCCCTCCACTTT.